This entry features one T cell receptor (beta chain) sequence. The record originates from a study of control samples from healthy donors and cancer patients. After removal of 4 bases from V and 6 bases from J, the junction contained 3 bases not matched to a gene. This CDR3 has 14 amino acids. The germline V gene has CDR1 WNHNN and CDR2 SYGVQD (reference sequence). The protocol was immunoSEQ multiplex PCR, while the TCRdb copy is restricted to in-frame clones and leaves out a portion. The data contain about 140,000 clones, 90% to 95% of them singletons. The chain employs TRBV10-1 and TRBJ2-1; 10 nucleotides align to TRBD2. The source of this sequence is a man aged 40-49 years in good health. Material for sequencing was blood. The CDR3 is CASSAQRGGNEQFF. The CDR3 DNA sequence: TGCGCCAGCAGTGCCCAGCGGGGGGGCAATGAGCAGTTCTTC.